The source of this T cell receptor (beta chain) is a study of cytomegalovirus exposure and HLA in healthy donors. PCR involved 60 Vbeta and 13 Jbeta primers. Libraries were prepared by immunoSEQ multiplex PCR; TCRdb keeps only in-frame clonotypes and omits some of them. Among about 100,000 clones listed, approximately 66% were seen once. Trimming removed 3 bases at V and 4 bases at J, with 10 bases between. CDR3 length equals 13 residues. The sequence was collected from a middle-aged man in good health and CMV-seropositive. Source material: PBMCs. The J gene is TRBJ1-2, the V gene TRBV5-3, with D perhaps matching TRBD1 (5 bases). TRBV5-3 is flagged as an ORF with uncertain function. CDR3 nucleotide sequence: TGTGCCAGAAGCTGGGGGGAACCCTATGGCTACACCTTC. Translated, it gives CARSWGEPYGYTF.